A selection of T cell receptor beta chains follows, all from one sample in a study of shared clonotypes between healthy human individuals. Only in-frame clones appear in the TCRdb table, and some are missing; sequencing was by immunoSEQ multiplex PCR. This table has just over 2,000,000 clones, about 95% appearing once. The sample consisted of naive CD8+ T cells sorted from blood. The receptors shown here come from a man between 18 and 29 years old in good health. CDR3s include the opening cysteine and the closing phenylalanine or tryptophan. A D gene is named only where the DNA matches it firmly. Clone size is shown for a subset of rows, as once, few, many or a class of expanded clone.

len | d_gene | abundance | j_gene | v_gene | CDR3nt | CDR3aa
14 | TRBD1 | - | TRBJ2-7 | TRBV2 | TGTGCCAGCATGTTACAGGGGGCTTCCTACGAGCAGTACTTC | CASMLQGASYEQYF
15 | - | - | TRBJ1-5 | TRBV9 | TGTGCCAGCAGCGTAGACTTTGATAGCAATCAGCCCCAGCATTTT | CASSVDFDSNQPQHF
14 | - | - | TRBJ1-5 | TRBV15 | TGTGCCACCAGTTTGGGCGCTTACAATCAGCCCCAGCATTTT | CATSLGAYNQPQHF
15 | TRBD1 | - | TRBJ2-7 | TRBV4-1 | TGCGCCAGCAGCCACCTTGGGACAGGGAACTACGAGCAGTACTTC | CASSHLGTGNYEQYF
13 | - | - | TRBJ1-2 | TRBV5-6 | TGTGCCAGCAGCTCGTCACCGGGCAATGGCTACACCTTC | CASSSSPGNGYTF
16 | TRBD2 | - | TRBJ2-3 | TRBV10-2 | TGCGCCAGCAGCGACGATCGTAGCGGGATCACAGATACGCAGTATTTT | CASSDDRSGITDTQYF
16 | TRBD1 | once | TRBJ2-2 | TRBV27 | TGTGCCAGCAGTCCCGGGACAGTTCAGAACACCGGGGAGCTGTTTTTT | CASSPGTVQNTGELFF
16 | - | - | TRBJ2-5 | TRBV2 | TGTGCCAGCAGTGAAGCCGATGGGGGCGTATGGGAGACCCAGTACTTC | CASSEADGGVWETQYF
15 | - | - | TRBJ2-6 | TRBV6-5 | TGTGCCAGCAGTTACGGGAGCTCTGGGGCCAACGTCCTGACTTTC | CASSYGSSGANVLTF
14 | TRBD1 | - | TRBJ1-4 | TRBV7-9 | TGTGCCAGCAGCCCCGGACAGGGGTCAGAAAAACTGTTTTTT | CASSPGQGSEKLFF
14 | TRBD1 | once | TRBJ2-7 | TRBV5-1 | TGCGCCAGCAGCTTCGGGACAGGGAGCCACGAGCAGTACTTC | CASSFGTGSHEQYF
15 | TRBD1 | - | TRBJ2-7 | TRBV13 | TGTGCCAGCAGACCCGGGACAGGGCCAACCTACGAGCAGTACTTC | CASRPGTGPTYEQYF
14 | - | - | TRBJ1-1 | TRBV4-1 | TGCGCCAGCAGCCCTTGGAACAGGGAGACAGAAGCTTTCTTT | CASSPWNRETEAFF
14 | TRBD1 | - | TRBJ2-7 | TRBV10-3 | TGTGCCATCAGTGACGGGACAGGGGGCAACGAGCAGTACTTC | CAISDGTGGNEQYF
17 | TRBD1 | - | TRBJ1-5 | TRBV19 | TGTGCCAGTAGTATAAGAATAGGACAGGGGGTAGAACAGCCCCAGCATTTT | CASSIRIGQGVEQPQHF
12 | TRBD1 | - | TRBJ1-2 | TRBV6-5 | TGTGCCAGCACCACCGGGACAGGGGTAAACCTATTC | CASTTGTGVNLF
13 | - | - | TRBJ1-1 | TRBV5-1 | TGCGCCAGCAGCTTGTTTTCAGAACATGAAGCTTTCTTT | CASSLFSEHEAFF
14 | TRBD2 | - | TRBJ2-3 | TRBV13 | TGTGCCAGCAGCTTTCGCGGGGGGGCCTTTACGCAGTATTTT | CASSFRGGAFTQYF
14 | - | - | TRBJ2-2 | TRBV10-3 | TGTGCCACCACCCCGGGACTCTACACCGGGGAGCTGTTTTTT | CATTPGLYTGELFF
15 | - | - | TRBJ1-1 | TRBV7-3 | TGTGCCAGCAGCTCGCTGACAGGTTCGGACACTGAAGCTTTCTTT | CASSSLTGSDTEAFF
13 | - | - | TRBJ2-7 | TRBV7-2 | TGTGCCAGCAGCTCGGGACGGGGCTACGAGCAGTACTTC | CASSSGRGYEQYF
17 | - | once | TRBJ1-2 | TRBV18 | TGTGCCAGCTCACCGGGCGACGTACAAGGGATTTACTATGGCTACACCTTC | CASSPGDVQGIYYGYTF
14 | - | - | TRBJ2-2 | TRBV9 | TGTGCCAGCCGAGAGGGGGGGAACACCGGGGAGCTGTTTTTT | CASREGGNTGELFF
13 | - | - | TRBJ2-7 | TRBV7-6 | TGTGCCAGCAGCTTATCGGGGGGCGCCGAGCAGTACTTC | CASSLSGGAEQYF
16 | TRBD1 | - | TRBJ2-7 | TRBV4-3 | TGCGCCAGCAGCCAAGGATCTGGACAGGCAAGCTACGAGCAGTACTTC | CASSQGSGQASYEQYF
16 | TRBD2 | - | TRBJ2-7 | TRBV11-3 | TGTGCCAGCAGCGAGATCGTAGCGGGACTACCGGTCGAGCAGTACTTC | CASSEIVAGLPVEQYF